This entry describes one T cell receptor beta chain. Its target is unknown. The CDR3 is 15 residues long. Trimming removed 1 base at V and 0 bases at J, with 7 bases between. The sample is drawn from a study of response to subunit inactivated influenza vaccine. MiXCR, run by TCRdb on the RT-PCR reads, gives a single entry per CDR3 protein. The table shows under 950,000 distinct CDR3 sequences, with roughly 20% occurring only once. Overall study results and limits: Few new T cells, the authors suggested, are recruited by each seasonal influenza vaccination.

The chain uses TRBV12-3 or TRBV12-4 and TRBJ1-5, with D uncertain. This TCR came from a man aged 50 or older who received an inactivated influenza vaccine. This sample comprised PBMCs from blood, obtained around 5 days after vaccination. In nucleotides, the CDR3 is TGTGCCAGCAGTTTAGGCTGGATTAGCAATCAGCCCCAGCATTTT. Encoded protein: CASSLGWISNQPQHF.